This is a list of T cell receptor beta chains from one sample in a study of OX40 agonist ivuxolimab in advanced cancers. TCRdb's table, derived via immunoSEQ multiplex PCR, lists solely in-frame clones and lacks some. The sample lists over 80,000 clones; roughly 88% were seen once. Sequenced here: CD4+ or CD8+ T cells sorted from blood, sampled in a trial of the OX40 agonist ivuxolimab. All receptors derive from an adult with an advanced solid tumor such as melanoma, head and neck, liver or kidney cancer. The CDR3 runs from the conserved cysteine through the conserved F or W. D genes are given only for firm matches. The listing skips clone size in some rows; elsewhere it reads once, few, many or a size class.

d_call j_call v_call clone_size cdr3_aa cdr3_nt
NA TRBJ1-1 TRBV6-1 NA CASSGPGRAFF TGTGCCAGCAGTGGCCCCGGGCGGGCTTTCTTT
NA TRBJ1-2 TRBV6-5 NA CASLQTPYSYGYTF TGTGCCAGCTTGCAGACACCTTACTCCTATGGCTACACCTTC
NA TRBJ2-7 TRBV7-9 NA CASSLGVSGGADEQYF TGTGCCAGCAGCTTAGGGGTATCGGGGGGCGCGGACGAGCAGTACTTC
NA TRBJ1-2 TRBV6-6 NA CASGKAGDFYGYTF TGTGCCAGCGGGAAGGCCGGGGACTTCTATGGCTACACCTTC
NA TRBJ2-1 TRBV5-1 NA CASSLTGVDEQFF TGCGCCAGCAGCTTAACGGGAGTTGATGAGCAGTTCTTC
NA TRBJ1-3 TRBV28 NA CASSPLGSGNTIYF TGTGCCAGCAGTCCTCTAGGCTCTGGAAACACCATATATTTT
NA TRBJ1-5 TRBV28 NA CASRAGGNQPQHF TGTGCCAGCAGGGCGGGTGGCAATCAGCCCCAGCATTTT
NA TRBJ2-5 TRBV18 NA CASSPGQAETQYF TGTGCCAGCTCACCAGGGCAGGCAGAGACCCAGTACTTC
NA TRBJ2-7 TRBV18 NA CASSRDRNSYEQYF TGTGCCAGCTCGCGGGACAGAAACTCCTACGAGCAGTACTTC
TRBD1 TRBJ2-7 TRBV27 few CASSFPPGTGGQQYF TGTGCCAGCAGCTTCCCTCCCGGGACAGGGGGGCAGCAGTACTTC
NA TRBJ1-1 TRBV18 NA CASSPAAGLANTEAFF TGTGCCAGCTCACCCGCGGCAGGGTTGGCGAACACTGAAGCTTTCTTT
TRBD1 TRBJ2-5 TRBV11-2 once CASSLTGSRETQYF TGTGCCAGCAGCCTGACAGGGTCCCGAGAGACCCAGTACTTC
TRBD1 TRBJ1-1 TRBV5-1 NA CASSQLTGASTEAFF TGCGCCAGTAGCCAGTTGACAGGGGCGAGCACTGAAGCTTTCTTT
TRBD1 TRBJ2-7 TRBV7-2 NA CASSTPGQFYEQYF TGTGCCAGCAGCACCCCGGGACAGTTCTACGAGCAGTACTTC
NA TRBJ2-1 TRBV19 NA CASSWGDTYNEQFF TGTGCCAGTAGTTGGGGGGACACCTACAATGAGCAGTTCTTC
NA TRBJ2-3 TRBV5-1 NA CASSLVASGTDTQYF TGCGCCAGCAGCTTGGTTGCTAGCGGCACAGATACGCAGTATTTT
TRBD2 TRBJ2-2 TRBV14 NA CASSQKTSGRVTGELFF TGTGCCAGCAGCCAGAAGACTAGCGGGAGGGTTACCGGGGAGCTGTTTTTT
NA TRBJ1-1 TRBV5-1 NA CASSFERMNTEAFF TGCGCCAGCAGCTTTGAACGGATGAACACTGAAGCTTTCTTT
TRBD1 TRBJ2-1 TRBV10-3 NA CAISPGQLYNEQFF TGTGCCATCAGCCCGGGACAGCTATACAATGAGCAGTTCTTC
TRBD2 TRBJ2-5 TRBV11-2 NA CASSLTSGRFETQYF TGTGCCAGCAGCTTGACTAGCGGGAGGTTTGAGACCCAGTACTTC
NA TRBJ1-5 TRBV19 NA CASSYREFNQPQHF TGTGCCAGTAGTTATCGGGAATTCAATCAGCCCCAGCATTTT
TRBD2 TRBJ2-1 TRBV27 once CASSLGLAGMGHNEQFF TGTGCCAGCAGTTTAGGACTAGCGGGAATGGGCCACAATGAGCAGTTCTTC
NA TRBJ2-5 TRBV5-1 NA CASSPSGSQETQYF TGCGCCAGCAGCCCCTCGGGATCGCAAGAGACCCAGTACTTC
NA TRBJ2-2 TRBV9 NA CASSKRLSNTGELFF TGTGCCAGCAGCAAGCGACTCTCGAACACCGGGGAGCTGTTTTTT
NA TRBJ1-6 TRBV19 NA CASSAGTGMASPLHF TGTGCCAGTAGCGCCGGAACAGGGATGGCCTCACCCCTCCACTTT
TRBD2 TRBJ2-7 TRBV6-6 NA CASSSSGGRGNEQYF TGTGCCAGCAGTTCCTCCGGCGGGAGGGGAAACGAGCAGTACTTC
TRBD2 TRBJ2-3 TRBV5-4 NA CASSLGGEGPTDTQYF TGTGCCAGCAGCCTGGGGGGGGAGGGCCCCACAGATACGCAGTATTTT
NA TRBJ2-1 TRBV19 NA CASNPTGFSYNEQFF TGTGCCAGTAATCCGACAGGTTTTTCCTACAATGAGCAGTTCTTC
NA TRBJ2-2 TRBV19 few CATNGGRNTGELFF TGTGCCACCAACGGAGGCAGGAACACCGGGGAGCTGTTTTTT
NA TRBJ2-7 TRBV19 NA CASSGDGTYEQYF TGTGCCAGTAGTGGCGACGGGACCTACGAGCAGTACTTC
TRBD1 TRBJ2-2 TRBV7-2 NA CASSSQGANGELFF TGTGCCAGCAGCTCCCAGGGGGCGAACGGGGAGCTGTTTTTT
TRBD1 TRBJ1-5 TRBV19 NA CASRQGARSNQPQHF TGTGCCAGTAGGCAGGGGGCGCGAAGCAATCAGCCCCAGCATTTT
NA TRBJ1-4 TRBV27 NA CASSLSVFEKLFF TGTGCCAGCAGTTTATCGGTCTTTGAAAAACTGTTTTTT
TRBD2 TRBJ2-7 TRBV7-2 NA CASSLAGTSGNSYEQYF TGTGCCAGCAGCTTGGCCGGGACTAGCGGCAACTCCTACGAGCAGTACTTC
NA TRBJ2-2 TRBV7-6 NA CASTGQGELFF TGTGCCAGCACCGGTCAGGGGGAGCTGTTTTTT
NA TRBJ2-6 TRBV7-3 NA CASGRRDSGANVLTF TGTGCCAGCGGACGCCGAGACTCTGGGGCCAACGTCCTGACTTTC
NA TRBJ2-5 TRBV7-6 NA CASSKRFQETQYF TGTGCCAGCAGCAAGCGGTTCCAAGAGACCCAGTACTTC
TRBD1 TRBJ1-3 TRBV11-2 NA CASSLGQGGGNTIYF TGTGCCAGCAGCTTGGGACAGGGCGGAGGAAACACCATATATTTT
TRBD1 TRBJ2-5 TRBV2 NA CASRRQGAIQETQYF TGTGCCAGCAGGCGACAGGGGGCGATCCAAGAGACCCAGTACTTC
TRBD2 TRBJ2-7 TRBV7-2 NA CASSSGGTSGRNIAYEQYF TGTGCCAGCAGCTCTGGAGGGACTAGCGGGAGAAATATAGCCTACGAGCAGTACTTC
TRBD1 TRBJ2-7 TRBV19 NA CASSIIPNRGHYEQYF TGTGCCAGTAGTATAATCCCCAACAGGGGGCACTACGAGCAGTACTTC
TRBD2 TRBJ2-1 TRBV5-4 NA CASSFLAGGLLYNEQFF TGTGCCAGCAGCTTCCTAGCGGGAGGGCTGCTATACAATGAGCAGTTCTTC
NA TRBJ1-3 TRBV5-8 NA CASSPGWRPSGNTIYF TGTGCCAGCAGCCCCGGATGGCGGCCTTCTGGAAACACCATATATTTT
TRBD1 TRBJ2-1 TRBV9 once CASSPRQGIDNEQFF TGTGCCAGCAGCCCCAGACAGGGGATAGACAATGAGCAGTTCTTC
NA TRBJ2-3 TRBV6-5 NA CASSTQPFSTDTQYF TGTGCCAGCAGCACTCAGCCATTTAGCACAGATACGCAGTATTTT
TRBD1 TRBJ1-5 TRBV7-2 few CASSLWTGGNQPQHF TGTGCCAGCAGCCTTTGGACAGGCGGCAATCAGCCCCAGCATTTT
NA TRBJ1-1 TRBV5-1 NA CASSLGGGWDTEAFF TGCGCCAGCAGCTTGGGGGGTGGATGGGACACTGAAGCTTTCTTT
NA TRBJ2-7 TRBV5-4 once CASSLTGAYEQYF TGTGCCAGCAGCTTGACAGGAGCCTACGAGCAGTACTTC
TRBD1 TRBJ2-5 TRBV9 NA CASSLGGTGVETQYF TGTGCCAGCAGCCTAGGCGGGACAGGGGTCGAGACCCAGTACTTC
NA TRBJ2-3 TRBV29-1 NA CSVDTDTQYF TGCAGCGTGGACACAGATACGCAGTATTTT
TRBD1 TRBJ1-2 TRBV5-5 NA CASSTGGGDGYTF TGTGCCAGCAGTACAGGGGGCGGTGATGGCTACACCTTC
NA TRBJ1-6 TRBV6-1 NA CASSEAGRNNSPLHF TGTGCCAGCAGTGAAGCCGGACGGAATAATTCACCCCTCCACTTT
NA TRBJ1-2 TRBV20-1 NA CSARGGSGYTF TGCAGTGCTAGAGGGGGAAGTGGCTACACCTTC
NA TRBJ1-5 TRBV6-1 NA CASRGGLNQPQHF TGTGCCAGCAGGGGTGGACTCAATCAGCCCCAGCATTTT
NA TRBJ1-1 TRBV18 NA CASSPPSQTMNTEAFF TGTGCCAGCTCACCACCGTCACAGACCATGAACACTGAAGCTTTCTTT
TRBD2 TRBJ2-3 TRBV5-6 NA CASSSTSGGDTQYF TGTGCCAGCAGCTCCACTTCGGGGGGAGATACGCAGTATTTT
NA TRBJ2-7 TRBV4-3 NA CASSQEWGGFAYEQYF TGCGCCAGCAGCCAAGAATGGGGCGGGTTCGCCTACGAGCAGTACTTC
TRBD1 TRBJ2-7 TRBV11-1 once CASSRITTGTGPYEQYF TGTGCCAGCAGCCGTATTACGACCGGGACAGGGCCCTACGAGCAGTACTTC
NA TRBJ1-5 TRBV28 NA CASSLVGYSGLGQPQHF TGTGCCAGCAGCCTCGTCGGTTATTCAGGGCTTGGTCAGCCCCAGCATTTT
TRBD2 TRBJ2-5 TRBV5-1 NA CASTPSGSHTETQYF TGCGCCAGCACACCGAGCGGGAGTCACACTGAGACCCAGTACTTC